These 14 T cell receptor beta chains came from one sample sequenced in a study of response to subunit inactivated influenza vaccine. One entry per CDR3 protein results from TCRdb running MiXCR on the RT-PCR reads. The repertoire holds about 620,000 distinct CDR3 sequences, with 12% as singletons. Sequencing used PBMCs from blood, obtained on the day of vaccination. The receptor set was obtained from a man aged 50 or older who received an inactivated influenza vaccine.

A remark on this clonotype: A much more abundant neighbour one base away suggests this may be a read error. The chain couples TRBV11-1 to TRBJ2-3, with D perhaps being TRBD1 or TRBD2 (5 bases each). The CDR3 is made up of 18 amino acids. The germline V gene has CDR1 SGHAT and CDR2 FQDESV (reference sequence). The CDR3 coding sequence is TGTGCCAGCAGCCGGAGGACGCTTACCTCGGGGAACACAGGTACGCAGTATTTT. It translates to CASSRRTLTSGNTGTQYF.

The chain combines TRBV15 with TRBJ1-3, with D uncertain. The CDR3 has 12 residues. V dropped 4 bases and J dropped 2 bases, with 3 bases sitting between them. From germline, CDR1 is LNHNV and CDR2 YYDKDF (reference sequence). The CDR3 here is CATSMAGNTIYF. CDR3 coding DNA: TGTGCCACCAGCATGGCTGGAAACACCATATATTTT.

The CDR3 DNA reads TGTGCCATCAGGGCTATAGGAGGGGCGACCGGGGAGCTGTTTTTT. It encodes CAIRAIGGATGELFF. The rearrangement joins TRBV10-3 to TRBJ2-2; maybe TRBD2 (6 bases). CDR1 ENHRY and CDR2 SYGVKD come from the germline V gene. The CDR3 is 15 amino acids. Trimming took 6 bases from V and 5 from J, leaving 16 bases between them.

This clonotype was counted a single time. A much larger clone differs from this one at a single base, so this may be a read error. This chain uses TRBV4-2 with TRBJ2-1; 9 nucleotides line up with TRBD1. Germline V lookup: CDR1 LGHNA, CDR2 YNFKEQ. This CDR3 has 12 amino acids. The CDR3 sequence: CACSLGTGSPFF. The CDR3 DNA sequence: TGTGCCTGCAGCCTTGGGACAGGGAGTCCGTTCTTC.

The chain couples TRBV6-5 to TRBJ2-5, with 7 bases lining up with TRBD2. The CDR3 runs 16 residues. CDR1 MNHEY and CDR2 SVGAGI come from the germline V gene. Germline trimming cut 0 bases from V and 3 bases from J; bases unmatched to any gene: 7. The CDR3 DNA reads TGTGCCAGCAGTTACTCACCGGGGCTAGCGGAAGAGACCCAGTACTTC. Its translation: CASSYSPGLAEETQYF.

This clonotype has just a few counts. The CDR3 loop reads CASSLSPGQEFEKLFF. In DNA form, the CDR3 reads TGCGCCAGCAGCTTGAGCCCGGGACAGGAGTTTGAAAAACTGTTTTTT. This sequence joins TRBV5-1 and TRBJ1-4; 8 bases match TRBD1. Losses at the gene ends were 1 base for V and 7 bases for J; bases not matched to a gene: 9. The CDR3 is 16 residues long. Per the germline V gene, CDR1 is SGHRS and CDR2 is YFSETQ.

The chain links TRBV7-3 to TRBJ2-1; D may be TRBD2 (6 bases). The germline CDR1 and CDR2 sequences are SGHTA and FQGTGA. This CDR3 spans 15 amino acids. V was trimmed by 5 bases and J by 0 bases, leaving 11 bases between them. The CDR3 spells CASSPTRGSYNEQFF. Written as DNA, the CDR3 is TGTGCCAGCAGCCCGACTAGGGGCTCCTACAATGAGCAGTTCTTC.

This clonotype was counted many times. The rearrangement joins TRBV7-2 to TRBJ2-3; 8 positions match TRBD2. With V trimmed by 7 bases and J by 1 base, 1 base remained unmatched. This CDR3 has 13 amino acids. Germline lookup yields CDR1 SGHTA and CDR2 FQGNSA. Here the CDR3 reads CASNGGGTDTQYF. In DNA, the CDR3 is TGTGCCAGCAACGGGGGGGGCACAGATACGCAGTATTTT.

In this sample, this clonotype turned up many times. The CDR3 region is CASSQDLIAGGISTDTQYF. The CDR3, as DNA: TGCGCCAGCAGCCAAGATTTAATAGCGGGGGGGATAAGCACAGATACGCAGTATTTT. This chain connects TRBV4-1 to TRBJ2-3, with 11 bases identical to TRBD2. Germline V CDR1 and CDR2: MGHRA, YSYEKL. Germline trimming cut 0 bases from V and 0 bases from J; bases unmatched to any gene: 8. This CDR3 has 19 residues.

The rearrangement uses TRBV20-1 and TRBJ2-1, with D maybe TRBD2 (6 bases). CDR3 length equals 15 residues. The ends were cut back, 0 bases at V and 2 bases at J, with 11 bases in the middle. Germline CDR1 is DFQATT and CDR2 is SNEGSKA (reference sequence). The chain's CDR3 is CSARDRDSPYNEQFF. CDR3 nucleotide sequence: TGCAGTGCTAGAGATCGGGACTCCCCCTACAATGAGCAGTTCTTC.

The rearrangement uses TRBV20-1 and TRBJ1-1; no clear D. Per the germline V gene, CDR1 is DFQATT and CDR2 is SNEGSKA (reference sequence). V was trimmed by 0 bases and J by 0 bases, leaving 11 bases between them. The CDR3 totals 15 residues. CDR3 bases: TGCAGTGCTAGAGATCCCGCGGTCATGAACACTGAAGCTTTCTTT. This gives the protein CSARDPAVMNTEAFF.

This clonotype was counted only a few times. The chain has TRBV18 and TRBJ1-4; D not resolved. Between the trimmed V and J ends, which lost 4 bases and 4 bases, there was a span of 4 bases. Germline V gives CDR1 KGHSH, CDR2 LQKENI. CDR3 length: 12 residues. The CDR3 sequence: CASSRRNEKLFF. The CDR3 coding sequence is TGTGCCAGCTCACGACGTAATGAAAAACTGTTTTTT.

This clonotype was observed a few times. This rearrangement joins TRBV6-6 to TRBJ2-7; D is perhaps TRBD2 (6 bases). The CDR3 has 13 amino acids. From germline, CDR1 is MNHNY and CDR2 SVGAGI (reference sequence). Trimming took 4 bases from V and 3 from J, leaving 10 bases between them. The CDR3 coding sequence is TGTGCCAGCAGTTTTGGAGGGGACTACGAGCAGTACTTC. Protein sequence: CASSFGGDYEQYF.

The count of this clonotype is one. J is TRBJ2-7 and V is TRBV12-3 or TRBV12-4, with a possible D match to TRBD1 (6 bases). This CDR3 has 16 amino acids. V lost 3 bases and J lost 4, with 19 bases in between. CDR3 DNA: TGTGCCAGCAGTTTCCCTCCAGGGGCGCCCAGGTACGAGCAGTACTTC. This codes for CASSFPPGAPRYEQYF.